The 9 T cell receptor beta chains below all came from one sample that was sequenced in a study of T cell responses to AZD1222 COVID-19 vaccine. Assay used: immunoSEQ multiplex PCR; TCRdb lists only in-frame clones, some missing. The profile shows some 90,000 clones, 91% of them singletons. The material sequenced was peripheral blood, taken on day 0 of MenACWY control vaccination. These receptors originate from an adult in good health.

The sample holds a few counts of this clone. The gene calls are TRBV7-2 and TRBJ1-1, with 8 nucleotides matching TRBD1. Per the germline V gene, CDR1 is SGHTA and CDR2 is FQGNSA. The CDR3 consists of 16 residues. V gave up 3 bases and J gave up 5 bases; unmatched junction bases: 11. CDR3 in DNA: TGTGCCAGCAGCTTCGGGGGACAGGAAGTTTGGACTGAAGCTTTCTTT. This gives the protein CASSFGGQEVWTEAFF.

The chain uses TRBV5-1 and TRBJ2-1, with 8 nucleotides matching TRBD2. This CDR3 region has 12 residues. Looked up from germline, CDR1 is SGHRS and CDR2 is YFSETQ. The ends lost 7 bases at V and 8 bases at J; junction bases unmatched: 5. CDR3 sequence: CASREGRDEQFF. The DNA of the CDR3 is TGCGCCAGCCGGGAGGGGAGGGATGAGCAGTTCTTC.

This clone was observed once. The V gene is TRBV7-9, the J gene TRBJ2-3; no clear D. Germline loops: CDR1 SEHNR, CDR2 FQNEAQ (reference sequence). The CDR3 extends over 12 amino acids. Trimming removed 5 bases from V and 2 bases from J, with 5 bases in between. CDR3 region: CASSQLTDTQYF. CDR3 DNA: TGTGCCAGCAGCCAACTCACAGATACGCAGTATTTT.

This clone was counted once. The rearrangement links TRBV19 to TRBJ1-5, with D maybe TRBD1 (5 bases). This CDR3 has 15 residues. The ends were cut back, 6 bases at V and 2 bases at J, with 14 bases in the middle. Germline CDR1 reads LNHDA; CDR2 reads SQIVND (reference sequence). The CDR3 DNA reads TGTGCCAGTAGGGCGGGTCCGGGGGGCAATCAGCCCCAGCATTTT. Encoded protein: CASRAGPGGNQPQHF.

Written as DNA, the CDR3 is TGTGCCAGCAGTTCCCCTGGACAGCTTGAAAACACTGAAGCTTTCTTT. This translates into CASSSPGQLENTEAFF. The chain employs TRBV28 and TRBJ1-1, with TRBD1 as a possible D gene (6 bases). Trimming cost V 4 bases and J 2 bases, with 17 bases left between them. This CDR3 is 16 amino acids long. Germline V gene sequence: CDR1 MDHEN, CDR2 SYDVKM.

J is TRBJ2-1 and V is TRBV7-9; D is undetermined. V was clipped by 5 bases and J by 9 bases, with 11 bases between them. CDR1 SEHNR and CDR2 FQNEAQ come from the germline V gene (reference sequence). The CDR3 extends over 12 amino acids. CDR3 in amino acids: CASSPIEGEQFF. CDR3 sequence (DNA): TGTGCCAGCAGCCCCATAGAAGGTGAGCAGTTCTTC.

This clone has only one observation. The rearrangement uses TRBV29-1 and TRBJ2-3; D is unresolved. This CDR3 has 15 residues. Trimming took 0 bases from V and 0 from J, leaving 10 bases between them. Germline loops: CDR1 SQVTM, CDR2 ANQGSEA. The CDR3 bases are TGCAGCGTTGAAGATCGGAGCAGTAGCACAGATACGCAGTATTTT. As protein: CSVEDRSSSTDTQYF.

The J gene is TRBJ1-5, the V gene TRBV28; 9 nucleotides line up with TRBD1. The CDR3 sequence is 16 residues long. CDR1 is MDHEN and CDR2 is SYDVKM in the germline V gene. V lost 5 bases to trimming and J lost 3 bases; unmatched junction nucleotides: 8. The CDR3 here is CASSDPQGAYNQPQHF. The CDR3 region has the DNA TGTGCCAGCAGTGACCCACAGGGGGCTTACAATCAGCCCCAGCATTTT. The complete variable domain, with remaining parts taken from reference TRBV28 and TRBJ1-5, reads DVKVTQSSRYLVKRTGEKVFLECVQDMDHENMFWYRQDPGLGLRLIYFSYDVKMKEKGDIPEGYSVSREKKERFSLILESASTNQTSMYLCASSDPQGAYNQPQHFGDGTRLSIL.

The chain is built from TRBV6-5 and TRBJ2-3; 9 bases match TRBD2. The CDR3 sequence is 16 residues long. J lost 1 base, V lost 2 bases, and 4 bases had no gene match. Germline CDR1 MNHEY, CDR2 SVGAGI. The CDR3, as DNA: TGTGCCAGCAGTTACGGCCTAGCGGGGCGCACAGATACGCAGTATTTT. Encoded protein: CASSYGLAGRTDTQYF.